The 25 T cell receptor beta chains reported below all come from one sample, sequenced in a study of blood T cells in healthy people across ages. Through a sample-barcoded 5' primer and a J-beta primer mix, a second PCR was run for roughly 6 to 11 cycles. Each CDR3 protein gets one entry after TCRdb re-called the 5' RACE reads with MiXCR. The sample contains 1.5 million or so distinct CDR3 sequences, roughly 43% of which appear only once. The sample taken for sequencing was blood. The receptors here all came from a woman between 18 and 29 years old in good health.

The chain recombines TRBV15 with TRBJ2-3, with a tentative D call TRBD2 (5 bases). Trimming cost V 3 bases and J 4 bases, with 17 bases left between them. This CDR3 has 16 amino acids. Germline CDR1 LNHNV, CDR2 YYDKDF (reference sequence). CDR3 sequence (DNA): TGTGCCACCAGCAGTGGACGCCGGAGGTACGCAGATACGCAGTATTTT. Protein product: CATSSGRRRYADTQYF.

The CDR3 DNA follows: TGTGCCAGCAGCGCGCGGGGGAGTGCAGATACGCAGTATTTT. It encodes CASSARGSADTQYF. V and J are TRBV9 and TRBJ2-3; 7 nucleotides align to TRBD2. The CDR3 extends over 14 amino acids. Germline loops: CDR1 SGDLS, CDR2 YYNGEE. V lost 3 bases and J lost 4; bases outside the gene matches: 5.

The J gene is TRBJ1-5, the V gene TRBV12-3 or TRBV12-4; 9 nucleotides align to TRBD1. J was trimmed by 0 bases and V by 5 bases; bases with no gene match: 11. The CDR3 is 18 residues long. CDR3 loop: CASSLEVGTGNSNQPQHF. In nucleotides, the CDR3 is TGTGCCAGCAGTCTGGAGGTTGGGACAGGGAATAGCAATCAGCCCCAGCATTTT.

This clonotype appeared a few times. CDR3 nucleotide sequence: TGTGCCAGCAGCATACGACAGGGAGTTGGCGAGACCCAGTACTTC. Amino acid sequence: CASSIRQGVGETQYF. This chain uses TRBV7-2 with TRBJ2-5, with 7 bases aligning to TRBD1. The trim removed 5 bases at V and 5 bases at J, leaving 11 bases unmatched. The CDR3 length is 15 residues. Germline assignment: CDR1 SGHTA and CDR2 FQGNSA.

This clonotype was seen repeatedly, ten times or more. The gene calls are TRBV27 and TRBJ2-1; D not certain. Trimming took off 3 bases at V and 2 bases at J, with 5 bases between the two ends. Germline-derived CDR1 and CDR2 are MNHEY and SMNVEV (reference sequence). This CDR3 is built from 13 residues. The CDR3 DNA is TGTGCCAGCAGTTTCCGCACCTACAATGAGCAGTTCTTC. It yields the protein CASSFRTYNEQFF.

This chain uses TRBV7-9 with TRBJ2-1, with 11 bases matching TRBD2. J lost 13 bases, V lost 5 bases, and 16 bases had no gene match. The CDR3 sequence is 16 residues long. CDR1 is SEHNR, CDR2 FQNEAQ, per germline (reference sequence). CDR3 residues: CASSPGTSGIQETQFF. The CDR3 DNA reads TGTGCCAGCAGCCCCGGGACTAGCGGCATCCAAGAGACCCAGTTCTTC.

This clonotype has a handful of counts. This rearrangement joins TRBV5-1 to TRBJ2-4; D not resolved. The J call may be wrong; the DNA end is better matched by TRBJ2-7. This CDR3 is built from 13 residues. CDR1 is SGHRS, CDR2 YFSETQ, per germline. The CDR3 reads CASSSRERYEQYF. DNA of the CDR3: TGCGCCAGCAGCTCTCGAGAACGCTACGAGCAGTACTTC.

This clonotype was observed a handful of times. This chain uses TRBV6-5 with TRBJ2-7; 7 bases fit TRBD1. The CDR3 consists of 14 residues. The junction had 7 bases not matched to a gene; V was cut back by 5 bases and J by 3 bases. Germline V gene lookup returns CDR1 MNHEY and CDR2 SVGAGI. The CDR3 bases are TGTGCCAGCAGTCAGGGGGACAGATTCTACGAGCAGTACTTC. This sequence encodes CASSQGDRFYEQYF.

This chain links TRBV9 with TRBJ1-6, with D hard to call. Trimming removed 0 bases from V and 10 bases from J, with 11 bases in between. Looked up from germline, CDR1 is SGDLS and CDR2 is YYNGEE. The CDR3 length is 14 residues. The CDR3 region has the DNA TGTGCCAGCAGCGTAGATCCGGGCAACTCACCCCTCCACTTT. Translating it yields CASSVDPGNSPLHF.

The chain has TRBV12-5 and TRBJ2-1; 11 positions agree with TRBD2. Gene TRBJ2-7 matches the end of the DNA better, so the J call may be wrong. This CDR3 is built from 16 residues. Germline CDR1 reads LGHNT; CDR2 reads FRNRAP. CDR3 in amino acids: CASGSRLAGSYNEQYF. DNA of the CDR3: TGTGCTAGTGGTTCAAGACTAGCGGGGAGTTACAATGAGCAGTACTTC.

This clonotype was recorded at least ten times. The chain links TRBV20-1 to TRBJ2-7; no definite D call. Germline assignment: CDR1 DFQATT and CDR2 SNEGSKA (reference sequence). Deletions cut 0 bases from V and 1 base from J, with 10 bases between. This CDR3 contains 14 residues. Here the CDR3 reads CSAREGGTSYEQYF. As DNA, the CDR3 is TGCAGTGCTAGAGAGGGCGGAACGTCCTACGAGCAGTACTTC.

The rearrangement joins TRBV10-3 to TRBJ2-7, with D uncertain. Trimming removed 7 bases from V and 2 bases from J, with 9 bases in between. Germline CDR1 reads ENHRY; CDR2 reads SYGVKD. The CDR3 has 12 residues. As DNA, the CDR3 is TGTGCCATCAAGGGCAGCACCTACGAGCAGTACTTC. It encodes CAIKGSTYEQYF.

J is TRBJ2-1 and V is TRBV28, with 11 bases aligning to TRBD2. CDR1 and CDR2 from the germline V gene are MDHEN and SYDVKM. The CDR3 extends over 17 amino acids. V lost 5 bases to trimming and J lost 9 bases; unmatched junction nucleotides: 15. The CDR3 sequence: CASSPYLAGGWNGEQFF. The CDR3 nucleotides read TGTGCCAGCAGTCCCTACCTAGCGGGAGGATGGAATGGTGAGCAGTTCTTC.

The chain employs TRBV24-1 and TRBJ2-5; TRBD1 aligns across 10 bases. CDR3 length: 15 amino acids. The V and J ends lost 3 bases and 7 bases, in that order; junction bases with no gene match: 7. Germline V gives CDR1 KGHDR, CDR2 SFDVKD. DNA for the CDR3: TGTGCCACCAGTGATCCCGGGACAGGGGTTGGGACCCAGTACTTC. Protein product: CATSDPGTGVGTQYF.

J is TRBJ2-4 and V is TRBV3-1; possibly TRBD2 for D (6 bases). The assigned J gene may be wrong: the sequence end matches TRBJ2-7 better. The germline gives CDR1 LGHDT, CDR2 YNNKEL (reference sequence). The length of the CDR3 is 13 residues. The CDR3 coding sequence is TGTGCCAGCATGAACTTCGGGGGATACGAGCAGTACTTC. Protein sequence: CASMNFGGYEQYF.

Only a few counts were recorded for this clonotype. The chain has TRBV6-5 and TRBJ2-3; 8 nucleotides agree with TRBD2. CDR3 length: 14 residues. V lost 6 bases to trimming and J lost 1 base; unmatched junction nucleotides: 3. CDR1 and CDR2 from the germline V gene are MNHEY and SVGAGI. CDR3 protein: CASRLADRTDTQYF. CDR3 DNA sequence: TGTGCCAGCAGACTAGCGGACCGCACAGATACGCAGTATTTT.

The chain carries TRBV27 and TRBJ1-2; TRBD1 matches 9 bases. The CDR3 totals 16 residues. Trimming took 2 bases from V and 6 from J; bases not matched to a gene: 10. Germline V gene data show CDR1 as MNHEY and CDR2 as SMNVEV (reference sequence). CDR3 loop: CASSLLATGGFDGYTF. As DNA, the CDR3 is TGTGCCAGCAGTTTACTGGCCACAGGGGGCTTCGATGGCTACACCTTC.

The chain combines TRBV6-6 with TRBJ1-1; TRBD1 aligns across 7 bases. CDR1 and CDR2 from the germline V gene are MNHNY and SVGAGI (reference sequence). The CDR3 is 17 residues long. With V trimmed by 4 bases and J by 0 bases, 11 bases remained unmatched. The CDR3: CASSFPGTALMNTEAFF. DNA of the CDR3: TGTGCCAGCAGTTTCCCCGGGACAGCACTCATGAACACTGAAGCTTTCTTT.

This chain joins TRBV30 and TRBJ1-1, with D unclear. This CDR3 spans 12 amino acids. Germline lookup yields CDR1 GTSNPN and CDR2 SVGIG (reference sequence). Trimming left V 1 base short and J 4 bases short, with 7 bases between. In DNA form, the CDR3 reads TGTGCCTGGAGTGACCTGGGCACTGAAGCTTTCTTT. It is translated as CAWSDLGTEAFF. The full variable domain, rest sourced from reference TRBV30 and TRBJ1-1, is SQTIHQWPATLVQPVGSPLSLECTVEGTSNPNLYWYRQAAGRGLQLLFYSVGIGQISSEVPQNLSASRPQDRQFILSSKKLLLSDSGFYLCAWSDLGTEAFFGQGTRLTVV.

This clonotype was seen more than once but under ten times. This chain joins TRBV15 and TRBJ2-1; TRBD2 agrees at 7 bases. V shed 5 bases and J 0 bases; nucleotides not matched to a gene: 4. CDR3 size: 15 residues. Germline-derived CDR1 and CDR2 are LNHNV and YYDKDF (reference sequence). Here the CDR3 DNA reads TGTGCCACCAGCGGCGGGAGAACCTCCTACAATGAGCAGTTCTTC. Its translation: CATSGGRTSYNEQFF.

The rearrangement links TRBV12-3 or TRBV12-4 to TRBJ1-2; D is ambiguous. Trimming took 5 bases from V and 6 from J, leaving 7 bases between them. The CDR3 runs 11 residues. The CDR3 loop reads CASSRRDGYTF. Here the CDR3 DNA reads TGTGCCAGCAGTCGACGGGATGGCTACACCTTC.

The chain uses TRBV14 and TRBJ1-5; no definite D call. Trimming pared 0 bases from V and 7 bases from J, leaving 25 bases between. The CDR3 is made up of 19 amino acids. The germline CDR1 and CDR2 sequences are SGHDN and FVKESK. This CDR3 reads CASSQDEDPRPSLGQPQHF. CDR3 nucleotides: TGTGCCAGCAGCCAAGATGAGGATCCCCGGCCATCCCTCGGACAGCCCCAGCATTTT.

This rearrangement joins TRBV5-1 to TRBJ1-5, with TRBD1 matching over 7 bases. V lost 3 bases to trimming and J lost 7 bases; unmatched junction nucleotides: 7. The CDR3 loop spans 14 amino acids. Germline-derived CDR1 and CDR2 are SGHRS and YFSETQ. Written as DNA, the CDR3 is TGCGCCAGCAGCTCCACAGGGGCTGGACAGCCCCAGCATTTT. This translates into CASSSTGAGQPQHF.

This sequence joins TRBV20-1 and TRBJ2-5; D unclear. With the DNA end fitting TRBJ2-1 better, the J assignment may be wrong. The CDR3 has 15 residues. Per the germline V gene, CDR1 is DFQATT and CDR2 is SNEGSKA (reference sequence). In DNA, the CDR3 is TGCAGTGCTCCGATTTCCCGGTTGTTCCAAGAGACCCAGTTCTTC. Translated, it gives CSAPISRLFQETQFF.

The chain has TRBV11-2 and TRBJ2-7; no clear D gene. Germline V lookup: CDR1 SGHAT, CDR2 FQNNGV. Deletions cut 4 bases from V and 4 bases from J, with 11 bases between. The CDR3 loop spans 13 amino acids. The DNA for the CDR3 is TGTGCCAGCAGCTCCCCCGTCCTTTACGAGCAGTACTTC. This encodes CASSSPVLYEQYF.